The 21 T cell receptor beta chains listed next were all sequenced from one sample in a study of T cell responses to AZD1222 COVID-19 vaccine. Generated by immunoSEQ multiplex PCR, the TCRdb table keeps only in-frame clones and is missing some. Here the sample spans around 60,000 clones, 85% to 95% being singletons. The starting material was peripheral blood, obtained 28 days after the second dose of the MenACWY control vaccine. These TCRs come from an adult who received the MenACWY meningococcal vaccine as a control.

The chain couples TRBV5-1 to TRBJ1-1, with D unclear. V lost 5 bases to trimming and J lost 1 base, with 6 bases between them. Germline assignment: CDR1 SGHRS and CDR2 YFSETQ. The CDR3 contains 12 residues. The CDR3, as DNA: TGCGCCAGCAGTATATCGAACACTGAAGCTTTCTTT. Translated, it gives CASSISNTEAFF.

This clone was recorded a few times. The rearrangement joins TRBV24-1 to TRBJ2-7; unclear D gene. V lost 4 bases and J 2 bases, leaving 14 bases between the germline ends. CDR3 length: 15 amino acids. Germline assignment: CDR1 KGHDR and CDR2 SFDVKD. The DNA for the CDR3 is TGTGCCACCAGTGACCACAACAGTTTAACCTACGAGCAGTACTTC. It translates to CATSDHNSLTYEQYF.

The genes are TRBV29-1 and TRBJ2-1; 9 positions agree with TRBD2. With 7 bases clipped from V and 5 bases from J, the junction kept 6 bases outside the gene matches. The CDR3 extends over 13 amino acids. Germline-derived CDR1 and CDR2 are SQVTM and ANQGSEA. Here the CDR3 DNA reads TGCAGCGGATCGACTAGCGGCCACAATGAGCAGTTCTTC. Encoded protein: CSGSTSGHNEQFF.

This chain joins TRBV11-3 and TRBJ2-1; TRBD2 matches 7 bases. Germline-derived CDR1 and CDR2 are SGHNT and YENEEA. The junction had 7 bases not matched to a gene; V was cut back by 5 bases and J by 6 bases. CDR3 length: 14 amino acids. In DNA, the CDR3 is TGTGCCAGCAGCCGCGGGAGAGAAATCAATGAGCAGTTCTTC. As protein: CASSRGREINEQFF.

The genes are TRBV12-3 or TRBV12-4 and TRBJ1-5; tentatively, D is TRBD1 (5 bases). This CDR3 is built from 13 residues. V was pared by 6 bases and J by 4 bases, with 10 bases between. This chain's CDR3 is CASSYRINQPQHF. Written as DNA, the CDR3 is TGTGCCAGCAGCTACAGGATAAATCAGCCCCAGCATTTT.

The chain has TRBV18 and TRBJ2-7; D ambiguous. The germline gives CDR1 KGHSH, CDR2 LQKENI. Trimming removed 3 bases at V and 3 bases at J, with 9 bases between. This CDR3 spans 13 amino acids. The CDR3 region has the DNA TGTGCCAGCTCACCTGGGAACGACTACGAGCAGTACTTC. Its protein product is CASSPGNDYEQYF.

V is TRBV6-6 and J is TRBJ2-3; 8 bases line up with TRBD2. Germline CDR1 and CDR2: MNHNY and SVGAGI (reference sequence). CDR3 length: 15 amino acids. V lost 4 bases, J lost 1 base, and 4 bases stayed unmatched. The CDR3 spells CASSLNGGGTDTQYF. CDR3 coding DNA: TGTGCCAGCAGTTTAAACGGGGGGGGCACAGATACGCAGTATTTT.

This clone was observed once. The V call is TRBV29-1, the J call TRBJ1-2; D is uncertain. The V end lost 7 bases, the J end lost 0 bases, and 12 bases lay between the germline ends. Germline CDR1 is SQVTM and CDR2 is ANQGSEA. This CDR3 is built from 13 residues. The CDR3 region has the DNA TGCAGCGCCTCCAGTGCTGCTAACTATGGCTACACCTTC. Amino acid sequence: CSASSAANYGYTF.

V and J are TRBV27 and TRBJ2-2, with D possibly TRBD2 on 5 matching bases. V lost 3 bases, J lost 8 bases, and 16 bases lay in between. Germline CDR1 is MNHEY and CDR2 is SMNVEV (reference sequence). This CDR3 has 15 residues. The CDR3 region is CASSLLLGRGGELFF. CDR3 in DNA: TGTGCCAGCAGTTTGTTACTAGGTCGCGGGGGGGAGCTGTTTTTT.

The chain links TRBV30 to TRBJ1-3; 9 positions match TRBD1. Trimming removed 3 bases from V and 1 base from J; junction bases left unmatched: 10. CDR1 is GTSNPN and CDR2 is SVGIG in the germline V gene (reference sequence). The CDR3 spans 17 residues. CDR3 amino acids: CAWRAGTGPRSGNTIYF. The CDR3 bases are TGTGCCTGGAGAGCCGGGACAGGGCCTCGATCTGGAAACACCATATATTTT.

J is TRBJ1-5 and V is TRBV7-2, with 9 bases lining up with TRBD1. V was clipped by 4 bases and J by 5 bases; unmatched bases: 15. The CDR3 loop spans 18 amino acids. Germline lookup yields CDR1 SGHTA and CDR2 FQGNSA. The CDR3 nucleotides are TGTGCCAGCAGCTCCGGGACAGGGTCAAACTTAGGGCATCAGCCCCAGCATTTT. Translated: CASSSGTGSNLGHQPQHF. The complete variable domain, with remaining parts taken from reference TRBV7-2 and TRBJ1-5, reads GAGVSQSPSNKVTEKGKDVELRCDPISGHTALYWYRQSLGQGLEFLIYFQGNSAPDKSGLPSDRFSAERTGGSVSTLTIQRTQQEDSAVYLCASSSGTGSNLGHQPQHFGDGTRLSIL.

This sequence joins TRBV9 and TRBJ2-1, with TRBD2 matching 7 bases. Germline CDR1 and CDR2: SGDLS and YYNGEE. V shed 0 bases, J shed 4 bases, and the junction held 4 bases outside the gene matches. The CDR3 covers 15 residues. For the CDR3, the DNA is TGTGCCAGCAGCGTAGACGGGAGGTCTTACAATGAGCAGTTCTTC. This encodes CASSVDGRSYNEQFF.

The gene calls are TRBV3-1 (or the pseudogene TRBV3-2) and TRBJ1-5; possible D gene TRBD1, 5 bases. The CDR3 loop spans 14 amino acids. The germline V and J ends were trimmed by 1 base and 4 bases, with 8 bases remaining between them. Per the germline V gene, CDR1 is LGHDT and CDR2 is YNNKEL (reference sequence). CDR3 in amino acids: CASSQAGGNQPQHF. The DNA for the CDR3 is TGTGCCAGCAGCCAAGCCGGGGGAAATCAGCCCCAGCATTTT.

This chain uses TRBV28 with TRBJ1-4; D might be TRBD1 (5 bases). CDR3 size: 16 residues. Germline values: CDR1 MDHEN, CDR2 SYDVKM. With 2 bases removed from V and 3 bases from J, the gap between germline ends came to 13 bases. CDR3 nucleotide sequence: TGTGCCAGCAGTTTACGGGGGACTCTGTCTAATGAAAAACTGTTTTTT. Translated: CASSLRGTLSNEKLFF.

This clone was picked up a small number of times. At one of its ends the junction is not consistent with the germline gene, which may arise from a read error. The chain joins TRBV7-7 to TRBJ2-1; 8 nucleotides match TRBD2. The CDR3 runs to 15 residues. Germline V lookup: CDR1 SSHAT, CDR2 FNYEAQ (reference sequence). The CDR3 DNA follows: TGTGCTAGCAGCGATCGGTCGGGAGGGTTAGGGGAGCAGTTCTTC. Amino acids: CASSDRSGGLGEQFF.

The genes are TRBV6-4 and TRBJ2-1, with 7 bases that match TRBD1. The CDR3 is 14 amino acids. CDR1 is MRHNA, CDR2 SNTAGT, per germline. V dropped 6 bases and J dropped 5; count of bases not matched to a gene: 7. This chain's CDR3 is CASSGDRDNNEQFF. DNA of the CDR3: TGTGCCAGCAGCGGGGACAGAGATAACAATGAGCAGTTCTTC.

J is TRBJ2-3 and V is TRBV2; D not resolved. CDR3 length: 11 residues. Trimming cost V 10 bases and J 5 bases, with 10 bases left between them. CDR1 is SNHLY and CDR2 is FYNNEI in the germline V gene. CDR3 DNA sequence: TGTGCCAACCTCCTTGGAGATACGCAGTATTTT. This codes for CANLLGDTQYF.

The V call is TRBV5-1, the J call TRBJ1-1; D possibly corresponds to TRBD1 (5 bases). CDR1 is SGHRS and CDR2 is YFSETQ in the germline V gene. The CDR3 length is 13 residues. With 2 bases removed from V and 4 bases from J, the gap between germline ends came to 9 bases. The CDR3 loop is CASSLRGATEAFF. The CDR3 DNA is TGCGCCAGCAGCTTAAGGGGTGCCACTGAAGCTTTCTTT.

The V call is TRBV11-3, the J call TRBJ2-2, with D possibly called TRBD1 or TRBD2 (5 bases each). The V gene lost 3 bases and the J gene lost 6 bases, with 17 bases spanning the gap. Germline V gene sequence: CDR1 SGHNT, CDR2 YENEEA. This CDR3 comprises 16 residues. The CDR3: CASSFLNQGVAGELFF. CDR3 DNA sequence: TGTGCCAGCAGCTTCCTTAACCAGGGAGTTGCCGGGGAGCTGTTTTTT. The complete variable domain, with remaining parts taken from reference TRBV11-3 and TRBJ2-2, reads EAGVVQSPRYKIIEKKQPVAFWCNPISGHNTLYWYLQNLGQGPELLIRYENEEAVDDSQLPKDRFSAERLKGVDSTLKIQPAELGDSAVYLCASSFLNQGVAGELFFGEGSRLTVL.

The V call is TRBV6-5, the J call TRBJ1-6; 10 bases agree with TRBD1. This CDR3 is 16 amino acids long. Looked up from germline, CDR1 is MNHEY and CDR2 is SVGAGI. The J segment lost 15 bases and the V segment lost 0 bases, leaving 11 bases of the junction unmatched. CDR3 nucleotides: TGTGCCAGCAGTTACTCCTACCCCGGGACAGGGGTTATCCTCCACTTT. Protein: CASSYSYPGTGVILHF.

The J gene is TRBJ1-2, the V gene TRBV12-2; the table assigns TRBD1, which was not confirmed against the DNA. TRBV12-2 is annotated as a pseudogene. This CDR3 has 10 amino acids. Here the CDR3 DNA reads TGTGCAAGTCGCGTCAGGGGGTACACCTTC. Translating gives CASRVRGYTF.